Here is one T cell receptor beta chain with its context. This entry belongs to a study of shared clonotypes between healthy human individuals. V dropped 7 bases and J dropped 1 base, with 10 bases sitting between them. From germline, CDR1 is SQVTM and CDR2 ANQGSEA. This CDR3 spans 12 amino acids. The method was immunoSEQ multiplex PCR; TCRdb's version includes in-frame clones alone and lacks a portion of them. The table records hundreds of thousands of clones, around 72% of them present only once. The sequenced sample consisted of memory CD4+ T cells sorted from blood. Subset: CD45RA-negative fraction. The rearrangement links TRBV29-1 to TRBJ1-1; D is possibly TRBD1 (5 bases). The receptor was isolated from a woman aged 25 to 39 in good health. The CDR3 protein is CSGEGTNTEAFF. The DNA for the CDR3 is TGCAGCGGGGAGGGGACGAACACTGAAGCTTTCTTT.